A single T cell receptor beta chain is shown here with its context. This specimen belongs to a study of blood T cell repertoires in COVID-19. Produced via immunoSEQ multiplex PCR; TCRdb's table is partial and in-frame only. The sample contains fewer than 70,000 clones, 85% of which appear only once. From germline, CDR1 is ENHRY and CDR2 SYGVKD. The CDR3 runs 14 residues. The germline V and J ends were trimmed by 5 bases and 2 bases, with 13 bases remaining between them. The chain has TRBV10-3 and TRBJ2-7, with D possibly TRBD1 on 6 matching bases. Sequencing was done on a sample of peripheral blood. This receptor was taken from an elderly man with acute or convalescent COVID-19. The CDR3 is CAISSYREAYEQYF. The CDR3 coding sequence is TGTGCCATCAGTAGCTACAGGGAAGCCTACGAGCAGTACTTC.